This TCR beta chain stems from a study of response to subunit inactivated influenza vaccine (dated by TCRdb to the late 2010s). Describing the broader study: Deep quantitative profiling of the T cell receptor repertoire was used in the study to follow responses to a trivalent subunit inactivated influenza vaccine.

In the paper's terms, the time point label means: around 47 days after influenza vaccine administration. Library creation used RT-PCR. Sequencing took place on an Illumina HiSeq 2500. TCRdb redid the processing of the public reads, applying fastp at Q25 and MiXCR, and retained in-frame beta chains. Under each unique CDR3 protein, matching rows form one entry showing the most common genes and DNA. The table for this sample lists 500,000 or so distinct CDR3 sequences; 11% of them were counted only once. The ten largest make up about an eighth of the sample. This clonotype was counted only a few times. It lacks a known antigen. One base away there is no much larger clone; base qualities are not given. The full study reports these points: The authors suggested that each seasonal influenza vaccination may recruit only a limited number of new T cells.

The CDR3 runs 18 amino acids, cysteine and phenylalanine included. Only the CDR3 portion is preserved as DNA: 54 bases, with reading frame beginning at the first base. Via the germline V gene (reference sequence), CDR1 is SGHAT and CDR2 FQDESV. V is clipped by 4 bases and J by 7 bases, and the sequence between their germline boundaries is 27 bases long. The input for sequencing was PBMCs from blood, taken more than 35 days after vaccination. The TCR comes from a man aged 50-60 years who received an inactivated influenza vaccine. Donor details come from another sample of the same person, matched by shared clones. The chain is made from TRBV11-1 and TRBJ2-3; TRBD2 might be the D gene, on 5 matching bases. The nucleotide sequence reads TGTGCCAGCAGCTGGCCCATGTCTGGTGGCGCGGGTACTAATACGCAGTATTTT. Its translation is CASSWPMSGGAGTNTQYF.